A single sample gave rise to the 30 T cell receptor beta chains below, sequenced in a study of OX40 agonist ivuxolimab in advanced cancers. Only in-frame clones appear in the TCRdb table, and some are missing; sequencing was by immunoSEQ multiplex PCR. The sample holds around 26,000 clones, roughly 79% seen once. The material sequenced was CD4+ or CD8+ T cells sorted from blood, taken in a trial of the OX40 agonist ivuxolimab. These receptors were obtained from an adult with an advanced solid tumor such as melanoma, head and neck, liver or kidney cancer.

This chain joins TRBV9 and TRBJ1-2, with D possibly TRBD1 on 5 matching bases. Germline V gene lookup returns CDR1 SGDLS and CDR2 YYNGEE. The CDR3 loop spans 14 amino acids. The V and J ends lost 4 bases and 6 bases respectively, with 16 bases between them. CDR3 coding DNA: TGTGCCAGCAGCTCGAAGGGGACGGTAAATGGCTACACCTTC. The encoded protein is CASSSKGTVNGYTF. Full variable domain (missing parts from reference TRBV9 and TRBJ1-2): DSGVTQTPKHLITATGQRVTLRCSPRSGDLSVYWYQQSLDQGLQFLIQYYNGEERAKGNILERFSAQQFPDLHSELNLSSLELGDSALYFCASSSKGTVNGYTFGSGTRLTVV.

This clone was seen only once. This CDR3 reads CASSVGGASTDTQYF. The CDR3 coding sequence is TGTGCCAGCAGCGTAGGGGGGGCTAGCACAGATACGCAGTATTTT. The V and J genes are TRBV9 and TRBJ2-3; the D call may be TRBD1 or TRBD2 (6 bases each). The germline V gene encodes CDR1 SGDLS and CDR2 YYNGEE. The V and J ends lost 0 bases and 0 bases respectively, with 8 bases between them. The CDR3 runs 15 residues. Looking up the rest from reference TRBV9 and TRBJ2-3 gives the full variable domain: DSGVTQTPKHLITATGQRVTLRCSPRSGDLSVYWYQQSLDQGLQFLIQYYNGEERAKGNILERFSAQQFPDLHSELNLSSLELGDSALYFCASSVGGASTDTQYFGPGTRLTVL.

In this sample, this clone turned up a few times. The V gene is TRBV28, the J gene TRBJ2-5, with D maybe TRBD2 (6 bases). From germline, CDR1 is MDHEN and CDR2 SYDVKM. This CDR3 comprises 16 residues. V lost 2 bases and J 5 bases, leaving 18 bases between the germline ends. In nucleotides, the CDR3 is TGTGCCAGCAGTTTAGTAGCGCGGGGACGCAAGGAGACCCAGTACTTC. Amino acid sequence: CASSLVARGRKETQYF.

The V and J genes are TRBV11-1 and TRBJ1-6; D not certain. This CDR3 has 14 amino acids. The germline CDR1 and CDR2 sequences are SGHAT and FQDESV (reference sequence). Trimming left V 0 bases short and J 14 bases short, with 14 bases between. The CDR3 here is CASSLAPGELALHF. In nucleotides, the CDR3 is TGTGCCAGCAGCTTAGCGCCTGGGGAGTTGGCCCTCCACTTT.

The chain combines TRBV6-5 with TRBJ2-1; D might be TRBD1 (6 bases). Germline V gene lookup returns CDR1 MNHEY and CDR2 SVGAGI. The CDR3 is 13 amino acids. The V gene lost 2 bases and the J gene lost 6 bases, with 8 bases spanning the gap. This CDR3 reads CASSYRTANEQFF. In DNA form, the CDR3 reads TGTGCCAGCAGTTACAGGACAGCCAATGAGCAGTTCTTC.

The rearrangement uses TRBV4-2 and TRBJ2-1; D is ambiguous. V was cut by 3 bases and J by 0 bases, with 12 bases left in between. The CDR3 has 16 amino acids. The V gene's germline CDR1 is LGHNA and CDR2 YNFKEQ. CDR3 DNA: TGTGCCAGCAGCCAGGGCGGCGTAAGCTCCTACAATGAGCAGTTCTTC. It specifies CASSQGGVSSYNEQFF.

Judged by abundance, this clone is medium-sized. This chain uses TRBV14 with TRBJ2-1, with 10 bases lining up with TRBD2. This CDR3 has 13 amino acids. Germline V lookup: CDR1 SGHDN, CDR2 FVKESK. Losses at the gene ends were 4 bases for V and 6 bases for J; bases not matched to a gene: 0. CDR3 in DNA: TGTGCCAGCAGCCTAGCGGGGGGCAATGAGCAGTTCTTC. Its translation: CASSLAGGNEQFF.

This rearrangement joins TRBV5-1 to TRBJ2-1; 9 bases are a match to TRBD2. Trimming took 1 base from V and 2 from J; bases not matched to a gene: 1. Germline CDR1 SGHRS, CDR2 YFSETQ. The CDR3 loop spans 15 amino acids. CDR3 sequence reads: CASSLSSGTYNEQFF. For the CDR3, the DNA is TGCGCCAGCAGCTTGTCTAGCGGGACCTACAATGAGCAGTTCTTC.

The V call is TRBV4-2, the J call TRBJ2-1; 13 bases match TRBD2. The CDR3 contains 14 residues. The ends lost 4 bases at V and 10 bases at J; junction bases unmatched: 4. Germline lookup yields CDR1 LGHNA and CDR2 YNFKEQ. CDR3 in amino acids: CASSPPGLAGEQFF. The CDR3 coding sequence is TGTGCCAGCAGCCCTCCGGGACTAGCGGGGGAGCAGTTCTTC.

The chain uses TRBV7-9 and TRBJ2-1; 9 positions agree with TRBD1. The CDR3 spans 15 residues. V gave up 9 bases and J gave up 5 bases; unmatched junction bases: 11. In germline, CDR1 is SEHNR, CDR2 FQNEAQ (reference sequence). CDR3 DNA: TGTGCCAGTTTGCCGGGGACAGGGTTTAACAATGAGCAGTTCTTC. Residues: CASLPGTGFNNEQFF.

This sequence joins TRBV5-4 and TRBJ1-1; the D is unclear. Germline V gene data show CDR1 as SGHNT and CDR2 as YYREEE (reference sequence). The CDR3 runs 14 residues. Trimming shortened V by 2 bases and J by 3 bases, and 11 bases separated the two germline ends. CDR3 DNA sequence: TGTGCCAGCAGCTTTTCACTGAGGGACACTGAAGCTTTCTTT. This translates into CASSFSLRDTEAFF.

The count of this clone is one. This may arise from a read error, as a much more abundant clone is one base away. Within the sample, other DNA sequences also encode this same CDR3. This chain connects TRBV28 to TRBJ1-6; 9 bases fit TRBD1. The germline CDR1 and CDR2 sequences are MDHEN and SYDVKM. The CDR3 sequence is 14 residues long. V dropped 4 bases and J dropped 9; count of bases not matched to a gene: 4. CDR3 bases: TGTGCCAGCAGTTGGGACAGGGATAGTTCACCCCTCCACTTT. Protein product: CASSWDRDSSPLHF.

The chain uses TRBV7-6 and TRBJ2-5, with 7 bases that match TRBD1. The assigned J gene may be wrong: the sequence end matches TRBJ2-7 better. The CDR3 is 17 amino acids. Looked up from germline, CDR1 is SGHVS and CDR2 is FNYEAQ. The CDR3 loop is CASSFRGVGTVVYEQYF. CDR3 bases: TGTGCCAGCAGCTTTCGGGGTGTCGGGACAGTGGTGTACGAGCAGTACTTC.

The V and J genes are TRBV11-2 and TRBJ2-1; D remains ambiguous. Trimming shortened V by 3 bases and J by 7 bases, and 7 bases separated the two germline ends. Per germline, CDR1 SGHAT and CDR2 FQNNGV. The CDR3 covers 12 residues. The CDR3 sequence: CASSFVMNEQFF. In DNA form, the CDR3 reads TGTGCCAGCAGCTTCGTCATGAATGAGCAGTTCTTC.

The chain couples TRBV4-2 to TRBJ1-2; 7 nucleotides align to TRBD1. V was pared by 6 bases and J by 1 base, with 11 bases of the junction left unmatched. The CDR3 totals 16 residues. The germline CDR1 and CDR2 sequences are LGHNA and YNFKEQ. CDR3 sequence reads: CASRPVRDSFNYGYTF. CDR3 nucleotide sequence: TGTGCCAGCAGACCCGTCCGGGACAGCTTTAACTATGGCTACACCTTC.

J is TRBJ2-7 and V is TRBV28, with TRBD1 matching over 7 bases. The CDR3 runs 11 residues. Germline V gives CDR1 MDHEN, CDR2 SYDVKM. The V and J ends lost 5 bases and 6 bases, in that order; junction bases with no gene match: 1. DNA of the CDR3: TGTGCCAGCAGTACAGGGGTCGAGCAGTACTTC. Protein sequence: CASSTGVEQYF.

V is TRBV19 and J is TRBJ1-5; no definite D call. This CDR3 comprises 14 residues. From germline, CDR1 is LNHDA and CDR2 SQIVND (reference sequence). Trimming removed 5 bases from V and 0 bases from J, with 8 bases in between. As DNA, the CDR3 is TGTGCCAGTAGTCTCTGGGATAGCAATCAGCCCCAGCATTTT. It codes for CASSLWDSNQPQHF.

The chain couples TRBV27 to TRBJ2-7; tentatively, D is TRBD1 (6 bases). CDR1 is MNHEY, CDR2 SMNVEV, per germline (reference sequence). V dropped 5 bases and J dropped 4 bases, with 12 bases sitting between them. CDR3 size: 13 residues. This CDR3 is CASSETGVYEQYF. The CDR3 DNA follows: TGTGCCAGCAGTGAGACAGGAGTGTACGAGCAGTACTTC.

This clone was seen only once. The chain recombines TRBV14 with TRBJ2-1; D unresolved. Germline-derived CDR1 and CDR2 are SGHDN and FVKESK. V lost 4 bases and J 15 bases, leaving 19 bases between the germline ends. The CDR3 spans 13 residues. The DNA for the CDR3 is TGTGCCAGCAGCCGAGATGTGAGCCGCGGCCCGTTCTTC. Translation gives CASSRDVSRGPFF. The complete variable domain, with remaining parts taken from reference TRBV14 and TRBJ2-1, reads EAGVTQFPSHSVIEKGQTVTLRCDPISGHDNLYWYRRVMGKEIKFLLHFVKESKQDESGMPNNRFLAERTGGTYSTLKVQPAELEDSGVYFCASSRDVSRGPFFGPGTRLTVL.

The chain couples TRBV15 to TRBJ1-5; 7 bases match TRBD1. This CDR3 is built from 18 residues. Germline V CDR1 and CDR2: LNHNV, YYDKDF (reference sequence). Trimming cost V 4 bases and J 0 bases; bases outside gene matches: 12. In DNA form, the CDR3 reads TGTGCCACCAGCACAAGGGGGACAGAAATTTATAGCAATCAGCCCCAGCATTTT. Protein sequence: CATSTRGTEIYSNQPQHF.

The rearrangement links TRBV5-1 to TRBJ2-5; D may be TRBD2 (5 bases). This CDR3 spans 16 amino acids. CDR1 SGHRS and CDR2 YFSETQ come from the germline V gene. Trimming stripped 2 bases from V and 1 base from J, with 15 bases between. This CDR3 is CASSLGLGGGQETQYF. The CDR3 DNA sequence: TGCGCCAGCAGCTTAGGCCTCGGAGGAGGCCAAGAGACCCAGTACTTC. The full variable domain, with the rest looked up from reference TRBV5-1 and TRBJ2-5, is KAGVTQTPRYLIKTRGQQVTLSCSPISGHRSVSWYQQTPGQGLQFLFEYFSETQRNKGNFPGRFSGRQFSNSRSEMNVSTLELGDSALYLCASSLGLGGGQETQYFGPGTRLLVL.

V is TRBV5-4 and J is TRBJ1-1, with 7 bases matching TRBD1. CDR1 is SGHNT and CDR2 is YYREEE in the germline V gene (reference sequence). The CDR3 sequence is 14 residues long. V lost 3 bases, J lost 5 bases, and 7 bases stayed unmatched. CDR3 sequence (DNA): TGTGCCAGCAGCTCCGGACAGGCTGGGACTGAAGCTTTCTTT. It yields the protein CASSSGQAGTEAFF.

The genes are TRBV5-8 and TRBJ2-1, with a weak D call TRBD1 (6 bases). Deletions cut 7 bases from V and 3 bases from J, with 14 bases between. The CDR3 has 14 amino acids. Germline CDR1 and CDR2: SGHTS and YDEGEE. This chain's CDR3 is CASRKGGNYNEQFF. The CDR3 DNA reads as TGTGCCAGCCGCAAAGGGGGTAACTACAATGAGCAGTTCTTC.

The CDR3 sequence is CASRGGTYSYNEQFF. In nucleotides, the CDR3 is TGTGCCAGCAGGGGAGGGACATACTCCTACAATGAGCAGTTCTTC. The chain combines TRBV27 with TRBJ2-1; a possible D gene is TRBD2 (7 bases). CDR1 is MNHEY, CDR2 SMNVEV, per germline (reference sequence). V was clipped by 6 bases and J by 0 bases, with 12 bases between them. The CDR3 runs 15 residues.

This clone has just a few counts. The gene calls are TRBV7-6 and TRBJ2-1; 7 bases agree with TRBD2. Trimming at V came to 1 base and at J to 13 bases, leaving 7 bases not matched to a gene. The CDR3 spans 13 residues. Germline CDR1 is SGHVS and CDR2 is FNYEAQ. The CDR3 DNA follows: TGTGCCAGCAGCTTAGGGGGAGGGGCCGCTCAGTTCTTC. This gives the protein CASSLGGGAAQFF.

This clone rates as medium-sized. The genes are TRBV28 and TRBJ2-2; D unresolved. The CDR3 loop spans 15 amino acids. Trimming removed 6 bases from V and 1 base from J, with 12 bases in between. CDR1 is MDHEN, CDR2 SYDVKM, per germline. CDR3 sequence reads: CASSFPRRNTGELFF. CDR3 in DNA: TGTGCCAGCAGCTTCCCTCGAAGGAACACCGGGGAGCTGTTTTTT.

This chain links TRBV28 with TRBJ1-2, with a tentative D call TRBD1 (5 bases). Deletions cut 3 bases from V and 3 bases from J, with 11 bases between. The germline V gene has CDR1 MDHEN and CDR2 SYDVKM. The CDR3 runs to 14 residues. CDR3 sequence (DNA): TGTGCCAGCAGTTTTAGGGGTTATGACTATGGCTACACCTTC. It specifies CASSFRGYDYGYTF.

The CDR3 is CASSLGKGAFF. DNA of the CDR3: TGCGCCAGCAGCTTGGGAAAAGGAGCTTTCTTT. The chain recombines TRBV5-1 with TRBJ1-1; no firm D call. Between the trimmed V and J ends, which lost 0 bases and 10 bases, there was a span of 7 bases. The CDR3 contains 11 residues. CDR1 and CDR2 (germline): SGHRS, YFSETQ.

The chain employs TRBV2 and TRBJ2-4, with TRBD2 matching 12 bases. This CDR3 region has 17 residues. Germline V CDR1 and CDR2: SNHLY, FYNNEI. Trimming took 8 bases from V and 1 from J; bases not matched to a gene: 9. This chain's CDR3 is CASRKTSGSFAKNIQYF. CDR3 nucleotides: TGTGCCAGCCGGAAGACTAGCGGGAGTTTCGCCAAAAACATTCAGTACTTC.

This clone was observed a single time. This chain links TRBV7-9 with TRBJ2-2; D unresolved. In germline, CDR1 is SEHNR, CDR2 FQNEAQ (reference sequence). Trimming removed 11 bases at V and 1 base at J, with 11 bases between. This CDR3 region has 13 residues. CDR3 protein: CAELVGNTGELFF. The DNA of the CDR3 is TGTGCCGAACTTGTGGGGAACACCGGGGAGCTGTTTTTT.